The 20 T cell receptor beta chains below all came from one sample that was sequenced in a study of T-cell reconstitution after alpha-beta-depleted transplantation in children. Unique molecular identifiers were used in preparing the TCRbeta library. TCRdb used MiXCR to reprocess the PCR reads, holding one entry per CDR3 protein. The data show some 500,000 distinct CDR3 sequences, less than 35% seen once. The specimen was PBMCs from the stem cell graft donor, collected from the stem cell graft. The origin of the receptors is a human donor who donated a stem cell graft to a child with aplastic anemia.

The chain recombines TRBV7-2 with TRBJ2-3, with 12 bases aligning to TRBD2. CDR1 is SGHTA and CDR2 is FQGNSA in the germline V gene. The CDR3 is 17 amino acids. V lost 5 bases and J lost 3; bases outside the gene matches: 9. CDR3 coding DNA: TGTGCCAGCAGCCCACCTTTCGGGACTAGCGGGACAGATACGCAGTATTTT. Amino acids: CASSPPFGTSGTDTQYF.

CDR3 amino acids: CASSLRSGPRSSYEQYF. The CDR3 coding sequence is TGTGCCAGCAGTTTAAGGTCGGGGCCCCGTAGCTCCTACGAGCAGTACTTC. This chain connects TRBV28 to TRBJ2-7; D may match TRBD1 or TRBD2 (5 bases each). The CDR3 length is 17 residues. Germline V gene sequence: CDR1 MDHEN, CDR2 SYDVKM. The V gene lost 2 bases and the J gene lost 0 bases, with 17 bases spanning the gap. Full variable domain (missing parts from reference TRBV28 and TRBJ2-7): DVKVTQSSRYLVKRTGEKVFLECVQDMDHENMFWYRQDPGLGLRLIYFSYDVKMKEKGDIPEGYSVSREKKERFSLILESASTNQTSMYLCASSLRSGPRSSYEQYFGPGTRLTVT.

This clonotype has a handful of counts. The chain recombines TRBV12-3 or TRBV12-4 with TRBJ2-1; 13 bases fit TRBD2. The CDR3 covers 18 residues. The junction had 8 bases not matched to a gene; V was cut back by 6 bases and J by 0 bases. CDR3 sequence: CASSPGLAGSPSYNEQFF. The CDR3 DNA sequence: TGTGCCAGCAGCCCGGGACTAGCGGGATCCCCCTCCTACAATGAGCAGTTCTTC.

The V and J genes are TRBV7-3 and TRBJ1-6, with 8 bases that match TRBD1. This CDR3 comprises 13 residues. Germline V gives CDR1 SGHTA, CDR2 FQGTGA. The J segment lost 11 bases and the V segment lost 5 bases, leaving 5 bases of the junction unmatched. The CDR3: CASSAGGPTPLHF. As DNA, the CDR3 is TGTGCCAGCAGCGCAGGGGGCCCAACACCCCTCCACTTT. Full variable domain (rest looked up from reference TRBV7-3 and TRBJ1-6): GAGVSQTPSNKVTEKGKYVELRCDPISGHTALYWYRQSLGQGPEFLIYFQGTGAADDSGLPNDRFFAVRPEGSVSTLKIQRTERGDSAVYLCASSAGGPTPLHFGNGTRLTVT.

This clonotype showed up just once. The chain has TRBV5-1 and TRBJ1-1; D possibly corresponds to TRBD1 (6 bases). The CDR3 contains 15 residues. V shed 0 bases and J shed 0 bases, with 9 bases lying between them. From germline, CDR1 is SGHRS and CDR2 YFSETQ. CDR3 DNA sequence: TGCGCCAGCAGCTTGGAACAGGGCATGAACACTGAAGCTTTCTTT. Amino acid sequence: CASSLEQGMNTEAFF.

In its sample, this clonotype was seen a few times. The chain combines TRBV12-3 or TRBV12-4 with TRBJ2-1; D gene unclear. V was clipped by 2 bases and J by 5 bases, with 4 bases between them. This CDR3 is 12 amino acids long. The CDR3 DNA is TGTGCCAGCAGTTTAATGAACAATGAGCAGTTCTTC. Protein sequence: CASSLMNNEQFF.

A few counts support this clonotype. The chain carries TRBV7-9 and TRBJ2-1; 8 nucleotides agree with TRBD1. V lost 5 bases, J lost 7 bases, and 16 bases stayed unmatched. The CDR3 is 17 amino acids. CDR1 and CDR2 from the germline V gene are SEHNR and FQNEAQ (reference sequence). The CDR3 loop reads CASSPQRTGRLRNEQFF. DNA for the CDR3: TGTGCCAGCAGCCCCCAAAGGACAGGGAGGCTTAGGAATGAGCAGTTCTTC.

This clonotype was detected only a few times. The chain carries TRBV6-1 and TRBJ1-3; 8 nucleotides agree with TRBD1. V shed 6 bases, J shed 4 bases, and the junction held 5 bases outside the gene matches. CDR1 MNHNS and CDR2 SASEGT come from the germline V gene. The CDR3 covers 14 residues. The CDR3 DNA reads TGTGCCAGCAGCACTGACAGGGGAGGAAACACCATATATTTT. Its translation: CASSTDRGGNTIYF.

The chain links TRBV30 to TRBJ1-2; D call uncertain. Germline V gene lookup returns CDR1 GTSNPN and CDR2 SVGIG (reference sequence). CDR3 length: 13 amino acids. The V end lost 0 bases, the J end lost 4 bases, and 9 bases lay between the germline ends. The CDR3 here is CAWSVGLFYGYTF. The CDR3 DNA reads TGTGCCTGGAGTGTAGGACTTTTCTATGGCTACACCTTC.

This clonotype appeared once. V and J are TRBV18 and TRBJ1-3; D is undetermined. There are 15 residues in the CDR3. Trimming removed 2 bases from V and 1 base from J, with 9 bases in between. Per germline, CDR1 KGHSH and CDR2 LQKENI. The CDR3 nucleotides read TGTGCCAGCTCACCAGTGCTATTGTCTGGAAACACCATATATTTT. It specifies CASSPVLLSGNTIYF. Filled out from reference TRBV18 and TRBJ1-3, the complete variable domain reads NAGVMQNPRHLVRRRGQEARLRCSPMKGHSHVYWYRQLPEEGLKFMVYLQKENIIDESGMPKERFSAEFPKEGPSILRIQQVVRGDSAAYFCASSPVLLSGNTIYFGEGSWLTVV.

Only a few counts were recorded for this clonotype. The chain links TRBV11-2 to TRBJ2-1; 9 positions match TRBD2. With 5 bases clipped from V and 8 bases from J, the junction kept 10 bases outside the gene matches. This CDR3 is 15 amino acids long. The germline CDR1 and CDR2 sequences are SGHAT and FQNNGV. The CDR3 spells CASSNVAGGGYEQFF. CDR3 coding DNA: TGTGCCAGCAGCAACGTGGCGGGAGGGGGATATGAGCAGTTCTTC.

This clonotype appeared many times. The J gene is TRBJ2-1, the V gene TRBV13, with D possibly being TRBD1 (6 bases). The CDR3 sequence is 12 residues long. With 6 bases removed from V and 6 bases from J, the gap between germline ends came to 9 bases. Germline V gene lookup returns CDR1 PRHDT and CDR2 FYEKMQ (reference sequence). CDR3: CASSYRVNEQFF. DNA for the CDR3: TGTGCCAGCAGTTACAGGGTCAATGAGCAGTTCTTC.

This clonotype has only one observation. The chain is built from TRBV5-1 and TRBJ2-3; the match to TRBD2 covers 9 bases. From germline, CDR1 is SGHRS and CDR2 YFSETQ. The ends lost 4 bases at V and 4 bases at J; junction bases unmatched: 4. There are 14 residues in the CDR3. The CDR3 DNA follows: TGCGCCAGCAGCCCCGTAGCGGGAGCAGATACGCAGTATTTT. Translating it yields CASSPVAGADTQYF.

This clonotype appeared a few times. The rearrangement joins TRBV7-3 to TRBJ1-1, with 7 bases lining up with TRBD1. With V trimmed by 5 bases and J by 10 bases, 10 bases remained unmatched. The germline gives CDR1 SGHTA, CDR2 FQGTGA. This CDR3 comprises 13 residues. The CDR3 DNA follows: TGTGCCAGCAGCCCCGGACAGGTAGAAGTAGCTTTCTTT. As protein: CASSPGQVEVAFF.

This clonotype has just a few counts. The chain has TRBV20-1 and TRBJ1-3; a weak D match, TRBD1 (5 bases). This CDR3 spans 17 amino acids. V lost 0 bases and J lost 1, with 16 bases in between. Germline loops: CDR1 DFQATT, CDR2 SNEGSKA (reference sequence). DNA for the CDR3: TGCAGTGCTAGAGATAACGGGGCAGCACGTTCTGGAAACACCATATATTTT. As protein: CSARDNGAARSGNTIYF.

The rearrangement joins TRBV12-3 or TRBV12-4 to TRBJ1-5, with D perhaps TRBD1 (5 bases). CDR3 length equals 16 residues. The germline V and J ends were trimmed by 4 bases and 4 bases, with 17 bases remaining between them. CDR3 in amino acids: CASSSQGTLRNQPQHF. As DNA, the CDR3 is TGTGCCAGCAGTTCGCAGGGTACCCTTAGGAATCAGCCCCAGCATTTT.

V is TRBV11-2 and J is TRBJ2-3; the match to TRBD2 covers 13 bases. In germline, CDR1 is SGHAT, CDR2 FQNNGV. The CDR3 runs to 18 residues. The J segment lost 2 bases and the V segment lost 4 bases, leaving 9 bases of the junction unmatched. The CDR3 is CASSSGLAGATFTDTQYF. The CDR3 DNA reads as TGTGCCAGCAGCTCCGGACTAGCGGGAGCGACCTTCACAGATACGCAGTATTTT.

This clonotype was seen a handful of times. The gene calls are TRBV12-3 or TRBV12-4 and TRBJ1-1; perhaps TRBD1 as D (5 bases). V lost 0 bases to trimming and J lost 1 base, with 9 bases between them. This CDR3 has 15 amino acids. CDR3: CASSLARQGNTEAFF. The CDR3 coding sequence is TGTGCCAGCAGTTTAGCCCGCCAGGGGAACACTGAAGCTTTCTTT.

This chain uses TRBV28 with TRBJ1-1, with D hard to call. Germline V gene data show CDR1 as MDHEN and CDR2 as SYDVKM. V lost 1 base to trimming and J lost 4 bases, with 10 bases between them. The CDR3 covers 14 residues. The CDR3 nucleotides read TGTGCCAGCAGTTTATCAGTGGTTCGCACTGAAGCTTTCTTT. Translating gives CASSLSVVRTEAFF. Combining the CDR3 with reference TRBV28 and TRBJ1-1 gives the whole variable domain DVKVTQSSRYLVKRTGEKVFLECVQDMDHENMFWYRQDPGLGLRLIYFSYDVKMKEKGDIPEGYSVSREKKERFSLILESASTNQTSMYLCASSLSVVRTEAFFGQGTRLTVV.

This clonotype was counted a few times. The rearrangement links TRBV12-3 or TRBV12-4 to TRBJ2-3, with 12 positions matching TRBD1. V dropped 10 bases and J dropped 3; count of bases not matched to a gene: 23. The CDR3 length is 20 residues. The CDR3 sequence: CATELAGQGAPDGVTDTQYF. Written as DNA, the CDR3 is TGTGCCACCGAACTGGCGGGACAGGGGGCCCCAGACGGTGTTACAGATACGCAGTATTTT.